The source of this T cell receptor beta chain is a study of tissue T cells after allogeneic stem cell transplantation. Study-wide points: Blood and spleen captured only part of the tissue TCR repertoire. The study did not identify alloreactive or antigen-specific tissue TCRs, and some clones might be persisting host cells. Anatomically similar tissues had similar TCR repertoires within each patient.

Germline CDR1 is MGHRA and CDR2 is YSYEKL. V lost 2 bases, J lost 4 bases, and 15 bases lay in between. The CDR3 spans 15 residues. In this sample, this clone turned up once. What it binds is unknown. The data were produced by immunoSEQ multiplex PCR, yet TCRdb's version contains in-frame clones alone and is incomplete. The sample lists 140 to 150 clones, about 69% seen once, with 55% to 70% in the top ten. The rearrangement links TRBV4-1 to TRBJ2-7; D may be TRBD1 (6 bases). The receptor comes from a female patient aged 40-75 years with steroid-refractory graft-versus-host disease after an allogeneic stem cell transplant. Some T cells may be provided by the graft donor. This specimen consisted of ascending colon tissue, obtained at autopsy. As DNA, the CDR3 is TGCGCCAGCAGCCAAATATGGGGGCTGCGGTACGAGCAGTACTTC. Amino acid sequence: CASSQIWGLRYEQYF.